This TCR beta chain was observed in a study of monozygotic twins with inflammatory bowel disease. To note about this clonotype: Its specificity is unknown.

Study results and caveats: Fewer clonotypes were shared with others by IBD patients than by healthy twins, especially with disease activity. There was no way to distinguish the different T cell subtypes.

The team made cDNA by running eight separate reactions for each sample. The template-switching step introduced UMIs that carried a 6-nucleotide sample barcode. TCRdb reprocessed the 5' RACE reads, keeping one entry per CDR3 protein, no DNA. The clone table shows about 450,000 distinct CDR3 sequences, with the ten largest holding 2.4%. This CDR3 is built from 13 residues. Germline assignment: CDR1 SQVTM and CDR2 ANQGSEA. The V and J genes are TRBV29-1 and TRBJ2-7; absent DNA, TCRdb's TRBD1 call cannot be checked. This sequence originates from a human donor with ulcerative colitis or Crohn's disease, or a healthy co-twin of an affected twin (not recorded which). The sequenced sample consisted of blood. The CDR3 loop reads CSIMGSGRSEQYF.